Below are 18 T cell receptor beta chains sequenced from a single sample in a study of CD8+ T cells in alopecia areata. Treatment denoted: oral pan-JAK inhibitor, 5-10 mg twice daily. TCR sequencing used cDNA made by reverse transcription of extracted RNA. Measured with immunoSEQ multiplex PCR; TCRdb has only the in-frame clones, and not every one. The repertoire holds about 120,000 clones, with about 50% as singletons. Here the sequenced sample was CD4+ T cells sorted from blood, taken at week 4, from a patient treated with tofacitinib. The receptors stem from a human donor with alopecia areata.

The chain uses TRBV30 and TRBJ1-5; D not resolved. CDR3 length: 13 amino acids. Trimming cost V 0 bases and J 6 bases, with 9 bases left between them. Germline CDR1 and CDR2: GTSNPN and SVGIG (reference sequence). CDR3 residues: CAWSVKDTQPQHF. As DNA, the CDR3 is TGTGCCTGGAGTGTAAAGGATACTCAGCCCCAGCATTTT.

The chain carries TRBV5-1 and TRBJ2-3; D is tentatively TRBD1 or TRBD2 (5 bases each). This CDR3 is 14 amino acids long. Trimming stripped 4 bases from V and 5 bases from J, with 14 bases between. Germline V gives CDR1 SGHRS, CDR2 YFSETQ. The CDR3 spells CASSRWAGGDTQYF. Here the CDR3 DNA reads TGCGCCAGCAGCCGCTGGGCTGGGGGAGATACGCAGTATTTT.

The chain uses TRBV29-1 and TRBJ1-2; D is possibly TRBD1 (6 bases). The germline V gene encodes CDR1 SQVTM and CDR2 ANQGSEA. Trimming left V 3 bases short and J 1 base short, with 15 bases between. This CDR3 has 15 residues. The CDR3 spells CSVEVGRGNNYGYTF. CDR3 in DNA: TGCAGCGTTGAGGTCGGCAGGGGCAATAACTATGGCTACACCTTC. The full variable domain, completed using reference TRBV29-1 and TRBJ1-2, is SAVISQKPSRDICQRGTSLTIQCQVDSQVTMMFWYRQQPGQSLTLIATANQGSEATYESGFVIDKFPISRPNLTFSTLTVSNMSPEDSSIYLCSVEVGRGNNYGYTFGSGTRLTVV.

This clone was detected only a few times. V gene TRBV25-1 combines with J gene TRBJ2-5; possibly TRBD1 or TRBD2 for D (5 bases each). There are 13 residues in the CDR3. Trimming took off 8 bases at V and 3 bases at J, with 13 bases between the two ends. Germline values: CDR1 MGHDK, CDR2 SYGVNS. CDR3 DNA sequence: TGTGCCAGCCACCGGGACGAAAAAGAGACCCAGTACTTC. This gives the protein CASHRDEKETQYF.

This clone was recorded many times. The gene calls are TRBV18 and TRBJ2-7; 8 bases fit TRBD1. The CDR3 sequence is 15 residues long. The germline CDR1 and CDR2 sequences are KGHSH and LQKENI. Unmatched junction bases numbered 10, after V lost 4 bases and J lost 5 bases. CDR3 loop: CASSLGTGRVHEQYF. CDR3 sequence (DNA): TGTGCCAGCTCACTCGGGACAGGCCGTGTTCACGAGCAGTACTTC.

The CDR3 spells CASSPLYRGTNTEAFF. The CDR3 DNA follows: TGTGCCAGCAGCCCATTATACAGGGGAACGAACACTGAAGCTTTCTTT. The chain has TRBV27 and TRBJ1-1; 7 bases agree with TRBD1. This CDR3 spans 16 amino acids. CDR1 and CDR2 (germline): MNHEY, SMNVEV (reference sequence). V gave up 6 bases and J gave up 1 base; unmatched junction bases: 11.

This chain connects TRBV9 to TRBJ2-3; 10 bases match TRBD2. The germline CDR1 and CDR2 sequences are SGDLS and YYNGEE. The CDR3 totals 17 residues. V shed 0 bases, J shed 6 bases, and the junction held 10 bases outside the gene matches. The CDR3 here is CASSVATLAGGDDTQYF. Written as DNA, the CDR3 is TGTGCCAGCAGCGTAGCTACGTTAGCGGGGGGCGATGATACGCAGTATTTT.

In DNA, the CDR3 is TGTGCCAGCAGGAGTGGCTCTGGAGGACGGGAGCTGTTTTTT. This encodes CASRSGSGGRELFF. The gene calls are TRBV6-5 and TRBJ2-2, with a tentative D call TRBD2 (5 bases). The germline V gene encodes CDR1 MNHEY and CDR2 SVGAGI. V was pared by 6 bases and J by 9 bases, with 17 bases between. The CDR3 loop spans 14 amino acids.

This rearrangement joins TRBV7-9 to TRBJ1-2; D gene uncertain. V gave up 5 bases and J gave up 2 bases, with 9 bases separating them. The CDR3 runs to 13 residues. CDR1 is SEHNR, CDR2 FQNEAQ, per germline (reference sequence). CDR3 nucleotides: TGTGCCAGCAGCCCCGCACAAAACTATGGCTACACCTTC. Amino acids: CASSPAQNYGYTF. Complete variable domain (other parts from reference TRBV7-9 and TRBJ1-2): DTGVSQNPRHKITKRGQNVTFRCDPISEHNRLYWYRQTLGQGPEFLTYFQNEAQLEKSRLLSDRFSAERPKGSFSTLEIQRTEQGDSAMYLCASSPAQNYGYTFGSGTRLTVV.

This clone occurred once. The chain joins TRBV6-5 to TRBJ1-2; 9 bases agree with TRBD1. The CDR3 length is 15 residues. CDR1 and CDR2 (germline): MNHEY, SVGAGI. The V gene end was trimmed by 0 bases and the J gene end by 8 bases; junction bases not matched to a gene: 7. CDR3 DNA sequence: TGTGCCAGCAGTTACTCAGGACAGGGGAGGGAAGGCTACACCTTC. Translating it yields CASSYSGQGREGYTF.

This chain connects TRBV6-8 to TRBJ1-1, with 9 bases identical to TRBD1. V shed 0 bases, J shed 1 base, and the junction held 3 bases outside the gene matches. The CDR3 runs to 16 residues. Germline CDR1 reads MNHGY; CDR2 reads SAAAGT. The CDR3 region is CASSYSTGGGNTEAFF. CDR3 in DNA: TGTGCCAGCAGTTACTCGACAGGGGGTGGGAACACTGAAGCTTTCTTT.

CDR3 sequence: CASSQVVRGHEQYF. The CDR3 DNA follows: TGTGCCAGCAGCCAAGTGGTAAGGGGGCACGAGCAGTACTTC. The rearrangement joins TRBV4-2 to TRBJ2-7; 7 nucleotides match TRBD1. The CDR3 length is 14 residues. V shed 1 base, J shed 5 bases, and the junction held 5 bases outside the gene matches. CDR1 LGHNA and CDR2 YNFKEQ come from the germline V gene.

This clone was observed a few times. The V call is TRBV7-9, the J call TRBJ1-2, with unresolved D. Trimming shortened V by 1 base and J by 8 bases, and 14 bases separated the two germline ends. This CDR3 spans 14 amino acids. Germline values: CDR1 SEHNR, CDR2 FQNEAQ (reference sequence). In DNA, the CDR3 is TGTGCCAGCAGCTTAGACGGAGGACCCCTAGGCTACACCTTC. Protein product: CASSLDGGPLGYTF.

The chain couples TRBV15 to TRBJ2-3, with D perhaps matching TRBD1 (6 bases). Trimming removed 6 bases from V and 4 bases from J, with 8 bases in between. Germline assignment: CDR1 LNHNV and CDR2 YYDKDF (reference sequence). This CDR3 has 12 residues. This chain's CDR3 is CATRQGADTQYF. The CDR3, as DNA: TGTGCCACCAGACAGGGCGCAGATACGCAGTATTTT.

V and J are TRBV15 and TRBJ1-2, with D uncertain. The germline gives CDR1 LNHNV, CDR2 YYDKDF (reference sequence). Deletions cut 0 bases from V and 6 bases from J, with 20 bases between. The CDR3 length is 17 residues. The CDR3 DNA follows: TGTGCCACCAGCAGAGATCCTGGCCTCCTTGAGATAAATGGCTACACCTTC. Its translation: CATSRDPGLLEINGYTF.

The chain links TRBV27 to TRBJ2-3; 7 positions agree with TRBD1. From germline, CDR1 is MNHEY and CDR2 SMNVEV (reference sequence). The CDR3 contains 16 residues. Trimming took 5 bases from V and 4 from J; bases not matched to a gene: 12. As DNA, the CDR3 is TGTGCCAGCAGTCCAAACAGGGGTTTGGTCGCAGATACGCAGTATTTT. As protein: CASSPNRGLVADTQYF.

The chain has TRBV5-4 and TRBJ2-1; 10 bases line up with TRBD1. CDR3 length: 15 amino acids. CDR1 is SGHNT, CDR2 YYREEE, per germline (reference sequence). V gave up 3 bases and J gave up 3 bases; unmatched junction bases: 3. The CDR3 loop reads CASSSTGGFYNEQFF. The CDR3 bases are TGTGCCAGCAGCTCGACAGGGGGCTTCTACAATGAGCAGTTCTTC.

In this sample, this clone turned up a few times. This sequence joins TRBV5-6 and TRBJ2-7, with TRBD2 matching over 12 bases. The CDR3 extends over 14 amino acids. CDR1 SGHDT and CDR2 YYEEEE come from the germline V gene. V was pared by 3 bases and J by 6 bases, with 4 bases of the junction left unmatched. The chain's CDR3 is CASSWTSGDLEQYF. The CDR3 bases are TGTGCCAGCAGCTGGACTAGCGGGGATCTCGAGCAGTACTTC.